This TCR beta chain was profiled in a study of T cell responses to AZD1222 COVID-19 vaccine. This clone was counted a single time. Its cognate antigen is unknown. Second-dose timings of about 4 or about 12 weeks were pooled. The study's findings and limits: The donors showed a predominance of white British ancestry and of females, with possible underestimation of clonal diversity. Baseline seropositivity occurred in only a handful of AZD1222 recipients. CD4 TCRs linked to vaccination spanned spike, dominating at 160-218 and 743-854.

Assay used: immunoSEQ multiplex PCR; TCRdb lists only in-frame clones, some missing. The data contain some 69,000 clones, roughly 85% of them singletons. The sample here was peripheral blood, taken 28 days after the second AZD1222 dose. The TCR originated in an adult who received the AZD1222 COVID-19 vaccine.

The CDR3, as DNA: TGTGCCAGCAGAGCCGGGACTAGCGGGAGGGCGGGGCAGTTCTTC. Residues: CASRAGTSGRAGQFF. The J gene is TRBJ2-1, the V gene TRBV6-5, with 16 bases aligning to TRBD2. V was pared by 6 bases and J by 12 bases, with 8 bases of the junction left unmatched. The CDR3 extends over 15 amino acids. From germline, CDR1 is MNHEY and CDR2 SVGAGI.